This T cell receptor beta chain was documented in a study of T cells in narcolepsy. For the study at large: Enrolled donors included narcolepsy type 1 or type 2 patients and healthy controls.

Worth noting for this clone: As yet, its antigen is unknown.

The repertoire was sequenced with immunoSEQ multiplex PCR; TCRdb's copy has only in-frame clones and lacks some. The sample has 20,000 to 30,000 clones, 75% to 85% seen once. Germline lookup yields CDR1 LNHDA and CDR2 SQIVND (reference sequence). CDR3 length equals 15 residues. Trimming removed 7 bases at V and 2 bases at J, with 17 bases between. General study findings and limits: No autoreactive T cell clone sequences appeared in some memory CD4+ repertoires. Blood of same and different patients, but not healthy controls, reportedly held recurring autoreactive clonotypes. Same-patient CSF and blood CD4+ T cell clonotypes included HCRT-specific and TRIB2-specific autoreactive ones.

The chain has TRBV19 and TRBJ1-1; possibly TRBD1 for D (6 bases). What was sequenced was memory (CD45RA-) CD4+ T cells from blood. This TCR was sampled from a human donor in good health. CDR3 sequence reads: CASIGRGGENTEAFF. The DNA for the CDR3 is TGTGCCAGTATCGGGCGAGGGGGGGAAAACACTGAAGCTTTCTTT.